This entry concerns a single T cell receptor (beta chain). The source of the sample is a study of blood T cell repertoires in COVID-19. At the level of the study: The United States, Italy and Spain provided the acute and convalescent COVID-19 samples.

Data came from immunoSEQ multiplex PCR; TCRdb stores just in-frame clones and leaves some out. Of under 350,000 clones listed, approximately 86% were seen once; the top ten hold 4% to 5%. Participants, about 18 to 90 years old, spanned about two dozen US areas. Membership in each cohort depended on participant-reported clinical history. The TCR comes from a woman aged 40 to 50 with acute COVID-19. Sample: PBMCs or T cells enriched from blood (not recorded which).

CDR3 region: CASSQDPLGNQPQHF. CDR3 nucleotide sequence: TGTGCCAGCAGCCAAGATCCTCTTGGCAATCAGCCCCAGCATTTT. This chain joins TRBV3-1 (or the pseudogene TRBV3-2) and TRBJ1-5; D uncertain. The CDR3 is 15 amino acids. Germline values: CDR1 LGHDT, CDR2 YNNKEL (reference sequence). V was cut by 0 bases and J by 2 bases, with 8 bases left in between.